A selection of T cell receptor beta chains follows, all from one sample in a study of blood T cells in healthy people across ages. TCRdb redid the calling of the 5' RACE reads with MiXCR, one entry per CDR3 protein. The sample lists about 1.1 million distinct CDR3 sequences; more than 30% were seen once. Sequencing was performed on blood. The source is a man aged 18 to 29 in good health. Each CDR3 is given with its conserved first and last residue. The D gene is left open where the match is weak. Size is omitted from some rows. Given values are once, few, many or a class for expanded clones.

v_gene	abundance	j_gene	d_gene	CDR3aa	CDR3nt
TRBV2	few	TRBJ2-1	.	CASSEEGRVGHEQFF	TGTGCCAGCTCGGAGGAGGGTCGAGTCGGCCATGAGCAGTTCTTC
TRBV20-1	.	TRBJ1-2	TRBD1	CSARQGQVVYGYTF	TGCAGTGCTAGACAAGGACAGGTTGTTTATGGCTACACCTTC
TRBV5-1	few	TRBJ1-1	TRBD1	CASSKGQGRGTEAFF	TGCGCCAGCAGCAAGGGACAGGGGAGGGGGACTGAAGCTTTCTTT
TRBV10-3	few	TRBJ1-1	.	CASTGAPDTSNTEAFF	TGTGCCTCAACTGGGGCGCCGGACACCTCGAACACTGAAGCTTTCTTT
TRBV7-3	.	TRBJ1-3	.	CASSLTGSDGNTIYF	TGTGCCAGCAGCCTCACAGGATCGGACGGAAACACCATATATTTT
TRBV11-1	.	TRBJ2-5	.	CASSSSPHEQYF	TGTGCCAGCAGCTCATCCCCGCATGAGCAGTACTTC
TRBV10-3	.	TRBJ1-4	.	CAISADGSMTNEKLFF	TGTGCCATCAGCGCGGACGGCTCCATGACTAATGAAAAACTGTTTTTT
TRBV29-1	.	TRBJ1-5	TRBD1	CSVGTGFNQPQHF	TGCAGCGTTGGGACAGGTTTTAATCAGCCCCAGCATTTT
TRBV7-6	few	TRBJ2-1	TRBD2	CASTPLAGGSNEQFF	TGTGCCAGCACCCCCCTAGCGGGGGGTTCTAATGAGCAGTTCTTC
TRBV12-3/TRBV12-4	few	TRBJ1-2	.	CASSNTGLGGYTF	TGTGCCAGCAGTAACACAGGCTTAGGCGGCTACACCTTC
TRBV12-3/TRBV12-4	few	TRBJ1-1	TRBD1	CASSRGGGVTEAFF	TGTGCCAGCAGTAGAGGAGGGGGCGTGACTGAAGCTTTCTTT
TRBV12-3/TRBV12-4	.	TRBJ2-2	.	CASKKGGGTGELFF	TGTGCCAGCAAAAAAGGGGGGGGTACCGGGGAGCTGTTTTTT
TRBV4-2	.	TRBJ2-3	.	CASSPPPHTDTQYF	TGTGCCAGCAGCCCTCCTCCTCACACAGATACGCAGTATTTT
TRBV12-5	many	TRBJ2-3	.	CASGRTALIDTQYF	TGTGCTAGTGGTCGGACAGCACTTATAGATACGCAGTATTTT
TRBV29-1	few	TRBJ1-2	.	CSVEGTASNYGYTF	TGCAGCGTTGAGGGGACGGCATCTAACTATGGCTACACCTTC
TRBV5-1	.	TRBJ2-1	.	CASSFGQSGSYEQFF	TGCGCCAGCAGCTTTGGGCAGAGCGGCTCCTACGAGCAGTTCTTC
TRBV20-1	.	TRBJ2-4	TRBD1	CSARLTGGAVKNIQYF	TGCAGTGCTAGACTTACAGGGGGAGCCGTAAAAAACATTCAGTACTTC
TRBV18	few	TRBJ1-2	.	CASSPIGQVFNGYTF	TGTGCCAGCTCACCAATTGGGCAGGTGTTTAATGGCTACACCTTC
TRBV7-6	few	TRBJ2-7	.	CASSLEGTAAYEQYF	TGTGCCAGCAGCTTAGAAGGGACGGCAGCCTACGAGCAGTACTTC
TRBV20-1	.	TRBJ1-2	.	CSARTGRDYGYTF	TGCAGTGCTAGAACAGGGAGGGACTATGGCTACACCTTC
TRBV6-5	few	TRBJ1-2	.	CASSYFVSKQGRGANYGYTF	TGTGCCAGCAGTTACTTCGTCAGCAAACAGGGTCGGGGAGCTAACTATGGCTACACCTTC
TRBV7-9	few	TRBJ1-1	.	CASSLRRIASDEAFF	TGTGCCAGCAGCTTACGAAGAATCGCAAGTGATGAAGCTTTCTTT
TRBV11-2	few	TRBJ1-2	.	CASSLDLGQGYGYTF	TGTGCCAGCAGCTTAGATCTGGGACAAGGGTATGGCTACACCTTC
TRBV10-3	many	TRBJ1-2	TRBD1	CAISQDRTNYGYTF	TGTGCCATCAGCCAGGACAGGACTAACTATGGCTACACCTTC